This T cell receptor beta chain came from a study of blood T cell repertoires in COVID-19. For the study at large: The samples span acute and convalescent COVID-19 from the United States, Italy and Spain. Sample material is recorded as cDNA or gDNA derived from T cells, B-cell-depleted T cells, or PBMCs.

Participants spanned ages about 18 to 100 years and resided in fewer than 30 US areas. Assignments of participants to cohorts depended upon their own reported clinical history. Data came from immunoSEQ multiplex PCR; TCRdb stores just in-frame clones and leaves some out. The repertoire consists of roughly 400,000 clones, with roughly 87% occurring once and the leading ten covering 2% to 2.5%. This CDR3 comprises 12 residues. With V trimmed by 6 bases and J by 4 bases, 1 base remained unmatched. From germline, CDR1 is WSHSY and CDR2 SAAADI. The V call is TRBV10-2, the J call TRBJ2-3; the match to TRBD2 covers 7 bases. This clonotype was sampled from a woman aged 40-49 years with acute COVID-19. Sample: PBMCs or T cells enriched from blood (not recorded which). The CDR3 DNA is TGCGCCAGCAGGGGACTACCAGATACGCAGTATTTT. It encodes CASRGLPDTQYF.